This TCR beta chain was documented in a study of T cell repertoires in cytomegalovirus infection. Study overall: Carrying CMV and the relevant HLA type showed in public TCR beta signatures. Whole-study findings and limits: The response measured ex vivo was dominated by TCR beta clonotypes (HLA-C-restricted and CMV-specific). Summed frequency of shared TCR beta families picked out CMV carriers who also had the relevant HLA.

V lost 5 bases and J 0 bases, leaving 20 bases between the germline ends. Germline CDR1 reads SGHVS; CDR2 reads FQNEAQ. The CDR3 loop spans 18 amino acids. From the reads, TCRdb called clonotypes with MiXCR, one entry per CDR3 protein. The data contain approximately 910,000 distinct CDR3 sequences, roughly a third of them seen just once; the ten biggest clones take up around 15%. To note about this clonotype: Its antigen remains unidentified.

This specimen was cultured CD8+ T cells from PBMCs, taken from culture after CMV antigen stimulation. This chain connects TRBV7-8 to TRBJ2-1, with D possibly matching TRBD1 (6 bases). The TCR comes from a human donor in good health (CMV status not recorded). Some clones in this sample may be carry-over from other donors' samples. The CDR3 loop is CASSIQHMGASSYNEQFF. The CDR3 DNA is TGTGCCAGCAGCATCCAGCATATGGGGGCGAGCTCCTACAATGAGCAGTTCTTC. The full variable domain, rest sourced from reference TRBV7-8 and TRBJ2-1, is GAGVSQSPRYKVAKRGQDVALRCDPISGHVSLFWYQQALGQGPEFLTYFQNEAQLDKSGLPSDRFFAERPEGSVSTLKIQRTQQEDSAVYLCASSIQHMGASSYNEQFFGPGTRLTVL.